The next 17 T cell receptor beta chains were all read from a single sample in a study of OX40 agonist ivuxolimab in advanced cancers. The library was generated by the immunoSEQ multiplex PCR assay. TCRdb obtained this table from immuneACCESS and retained in-frame rearrangements with V and J assigned. These tables miss some clones; where compared with another copy, unresolved V genes account for less than half of the shortfall, and the remainder is unexplained. The table for this sample lists approximately 90,000 clones; roughly 90% of them were counted only once. The ten largest account for under 0.8% of the sample. Here the sequenced sample was CD4+ or CD8+ T cells sorted from blood, taken in a trial of the OX40 agonist ivuxolimab. The source is an adult with an advanced solid tumor such as melanoma, head and neck, liver or kidney cancer.

This chain connects TRBV6-1 to TRBJ2-1, with 7 bases aligning to TRBD1. Germline V lookup: CDR1 MNHNS, CDR2 SASEGT. V lost 0 bases and J lost 3; bases outside the gene matches: 2. The CDR3 has 15 residues. The CDR3, as DNA: TGTGCCAGCAGTGAAGCGGACAGGATCTACAATGAGCAGTTCTTC. This encodes CASSEADRIYNEQFF.

V is TRBV6-6 and J is TRBJ1-5, with a tentative D call TRBD1 (5 bases). V dropped 7 bases and J dropped 0 bases, with 13 bases sitting between them. The CDR3 is 15 amino acids. Germline V gene sequence: CDR1 MNHNY, CDR2 SVGAGI (reference sequence). The CDR3 DNA follows: TGTGCCAGCATAAGGGACGGATATAGCAATCAGCCCCAGCATTTT. Residues: CASIRDGYSNQPQHF.

This chain connects TRBV18 to TRBJ2-2; a possible D gene is TRBD1 (6 bases). The length of the CDR3 is 16 residues. V lost 4 bases and J 4 bases, leaving 16 bases between the germline ends. The V gene's germline CDR1 is KGHSH and CDR2 LQKENI. For the CDR3, the DNA is TGTGCCAGCTCACACGCGTCTGACAGGTTCACCGGGGAGCTGTTTTTT. Its protein is CASSHASDRFTGELFF.

The rearrangement uses TRBV5-1 and TRBJ1-4; 9 bases are a match to TRBD1. CDR1 is SGHRS and CDR2 is YFSETQ in the germline V gene. CDR3 size: 16 residues. V shed 3 bases and J 8 bases; nucleotides not matched to a gene: 11. The CDR3 region is CASSYGWTGAEEKLFF. The CDR3 nucleotides are TGCGCCAGCAGCTACGGATGGACAGGGGCGGAGGAAAAACTGTTTTTT.

This clone occurred a few times. This sequence joins TRBV4-3 and TRBJ2-3, with 8 bases identical to TRBD2. This CDR3 region has 18 residues. V was clipped by 2 bases and J by 0 bases; unmatched bases: 10. Germline CDR1 reads LGHNA; CDR2 reads YSLEER. CDR3 nucleotide sequence: TGCGCCAGCAGCCAAATATTGGCGGGGGGCTTAAGCACAGATACGCAGTATTTT. Translation gives CASSQILAGGLSTDTQYF.

This clone was picked up one time. The chain joins TRBV10-3 to TRBJ2-1; 9 bases fit TRBD2. V shed 6 bases and J 7 bases; nucleotides not matched to a gene: 4. Germline loops: CDR1 ENHRY, CDR2 SYGVKD. There are 13 residues in the CDR3. The CDR3 is CAIRSSGVNEQFF. The CDR3 DNA sequence: TGTGCCATCAGGTCTAGCGGGGTGAATGAGCAGTTCTTC.

This chain connects TRBV10-2 to TRBJ1-1; maybe TRBD1 (5 bases). Trimming pared 6 bases from V and 1 base from J, leaving 9 bases between. The V gene's germline CDR1 is WSHSY and CDR2 SAAADI. The CDR3 spans 13 residues. This CDR3 reads CASSLQGNTEAFF. In DNA form, the CDR3 reads TGCGCCAGCAGCCTTCAGGGGAACACTGAAGCTTTCTTT.

The chain joins TRBV5-4 to TRBJ2-4; D not resolved. The CDR3 is 15 amino acids. Germline assignment: CDR1 SGHNT and CDR2 YYREEE (reference sequence). Between the trimmed V and J ends, which lost 0 bases and 9 bases, there was a span of 16 bases. The CDR3 nucleotides read TGTGCCAGCAGCTTGGATTCGGAAGTGGTAACCATTCAGTACTTC. It codes for CASSLDSEVVTIQYF. Filled out from reference TRBV5-4 and TRBJ2-4, the complete variable domain reads ETGVTQSPTHLIKTRGQQVTLRCSSQSGHNTVSWYQQALGQGPQFIFQYYREEENGRGNFPPRFSGLQFPNYSSELNVNALELDDSALYLCASSLDSEVVTIQYFGAGTRLSVL.

There are a few counts of this clone. The chain employs TRBV5-1 and TRBJ2-5, with TRBD2 identical over 15 bases. The ends lost 5 bases at V and 5 bases at J; junction bases unmatched: 7. The CDR3 totals 16 residues. CDR1 is SGHRS, CDR2 YFSETQ, per germline. The CDR3 region is CASSYGLAGGPETQYF. The CDR3 nucleotides read TGCGCCAGCAGTTATGGACTAGCGGGGGGGCCGGAGACCCAGTACTTC.

V and J are TRBV28 and TRBJ1-2, with TRBD1 identical over 7 bases. The length of the CDR3 is 17 residues. The germline gives CDR1 MDHEN, CDR2 SYDVKM. Trimming removed 4 bases from V and 2 bases from J; junction bases left unmatched: 13. The CDR3 spells CASSSLLNRGLNYGYTF. CDR3 in DNA: TGTGCCAGCAGTTCCCTTCTTAACAGGGGATTGAACTATGGCTACACCTTC.

This clone was seen only once. The chain couples TRBV7-8 to TRBJ2-3; 7 bases line up with TRBD2. The CDR3 is 15 residues long. Germline CDR1 reads SGHVS; CDR2 reads FQNEAQ. The ends lost 5 bases at V and 2 bases at J; junction bases unmatched: 7. The chain's CDR3 is CASSRGGGVTDTQYF. For the CDR3, the DNA is TGTGCCAGCAGCCGCGGTGGGGGGGTCACAGATACGCAGTATTTT.

The genes are TRBV6-1 and TRBJ2-3; D might be TRBD1 or TRBD2, each matching 6 bases. The V end was cut by 2 bases, the J end by 3 bases, with 9 bases between. CDR1 is MNHNS and CDR2 is SASEGT in the germline V gene. This CDR3 is 14 amino acids long. The CDR3 is CASSEKGGTDTQYF. The CDR3 coding sequence is TGTGCCAGCAGTGAAAAGGGGGGAACAGATACGCAGTATTTT.

This chain connects TRBV9 to TRBJ2-3, with D perhaps matching TRBD2 (6 bases). CDR1 and CDR2 from the germline V gene are SGDLS and YYNGEE. The CDR3 has 14 residues. V was pared by 6 bases and J by 0 bases, with 11 bases between. As DNA, the CDR3 is TGTGCCAGCAATGCGGGGCCTAGCACAGATACGCAGTATTTT. Protein: CASNAGPSTDTQYF. The whole variable domain, remainder taken from reference TRBV9 and TRBJ2-3, is DSGVTQTPKHLITATGQRVTLRCSPRSGDLSVYWYQQSLDQGLQFLIQYYNGEERAKGNILERFSAQQFPDLHSELNLSSLELGDSALYFCASNAGPSTDTQYFGPGTRLTVL.

CDR3 DNA sequence: TGTGCCAGCAGCTCCCGGGCAGGGGGCTCTGAAGCTTTCTTT. Translated: CASSSRAGGSEAFF. The chain couples TRBV11-2 to TRBJ1-1, with 8 nucleotides matching TRBD1. V was clipped by 4 bases and J by 6 bases; unmatched bases: 7. CDR1 and CDR2 from the germline V gene are SGHAT and FQNNGV. The CDR3 totals 14 residues. Supplemented by reference TRBV11-2 and TRBJ1-1, the full variable domain reads EAGVAQSPRYKIIEKRQSVAFWCNPISGHATLYWYQQILGQGPKLLIQFQNNGVVDDSQLPKDRFSAERLKGVDSTLKIQPAKLEDSAVYLCASSSRAGGSEAFFGQGTRLTVV.

This chain uses TRBV5-1 with TRBJ2-5, with 7 bases aligning to TRBD1. The V gene end was trimmed by 9 bases and the J gene end by 5 bases; junction bases not matched to a gene: 19. Germline CDR1 is SGHRS and CDR2 is YFSETQ. The CDR3 length is 16 residues. This CDR3 reads CATRSGTTGIQETQYF. The CDR3 coding sequence is TGCGCCACCAGGTCGGGGACGACAGGGATCCAGGAGACCCAGTACTTC.

The chain is built from TRBV27 and TRBJ1-2; 7 bases are a match to TRBD1. Germline V gives CDR1 MNHEY, CDR2 SMNVEV (reference sequence). The CDR3 sequence is 14 residues long. Losses at the gene ends were 7 bases for V and 3 bases for J; bases not matched to a gene: 8. DNA for the CDR3: TGTGCCAGCAAAAGTCAGGGGGGGGACTATGGCTACACCTTC. As protein: CASKSQGGDYGYTF.

This clone showed up just once. Other DNA sequences from this sample encode an identical CDR3 as well. The chain links TRBV5-1 to TRBJ2-5; 12 bases line up with TRBD2. Trimming removed 4 bases from V and 4 bases from J; junction bases left unmatched: 5. The CDR3 covers 15 residues. Germline V CDR1 and CDR2: SGHRS, YFSETQ. The CDR3 protein is CASSPSGGAGETQYF. DNA for the CDR3: TGCGCCAGCAGCCCTAGCGGGGGGGCCGGAGAGACCCAGTACTTC.